A single sample gave rise to the 15 T cell receptor beta chains below, sequenced in a study of graft-versus-host responses after intestinal transplantation. Sequencing was performed with immunoSEQ multiplex PCR; in TCRdb, only in-frame clones are kept and a portion is missing. The table records approximately 97,000 clones, around 93% of them present only once. The antigens of these receptors remain unknown. The input for sequencing was unstimulated CD8+ T cells sorted from spleen or lymph node cells, taken before transplant. Receptors were obtained from a human donor who was the organ donor for an intestinal transplant.

DNA for the CDR3: TGTGCCAGCACCCTACAGGGGGCGCAAACTGAAGCTTTCTTT. This gives the protein CASTLQGAQTEAFF. This sequence joins TRBV9 and TRBJ1-1; TRBD1 aligns across 9 bases. Germline assignment: CDR1 SGDLS and CDR2 YYNGEE. CDR3 length equals 14 residues. V shed 6 bases and J 5 bases; nucleotides not matched to a gene: 8.

This clone was picked up one time. The rearrangement links TRBV19 to TRBJ2-1, with 8 bases that match TRBD1. Germline values: CDR1 LNHDA, CDR2 SQIVND (reference sequence). V shed 1 base and J 4 bases; nucleotides not matched to a gene: 3. This CDR3 has 15 residues. CDR3 nucleotide sequence: TGTGCCAGTAGTATAGTAGGGACAGGTTACAATGAGCAGTTCTTC. Its protein product is CASSIVGTGYNEQFF.

The rearrangement links TRBV7-3 to TRBJ2-5; 8 bases agree with TRBD1. The end of the DNA fits TRBJ2-7 better, so the J call may be wrong. The CDR3 runs 12 residues. Looked up from germline, CDR1 is SGHTA and CDR2 is FQGTGA. CDR3: CASSTTGGEQYF. CDR3 nucleotide sequence: TGTGCCAGCAGCACTACAGGGGGCGAGCAGTACTTC.

V usage is TRBV7-3 and J usage is TRBJ1-1; D gene unclear. Trimming pared 5 bases from V and 2 bases from J, leaving 12 bases between. The CDR3 length is 14 residues. Germline assignment: CDR1 SGHTA and CDR2 FQGTGA. The CDR3 sequence: CASSPYGENTEAFF. As DNA, the CDR3 is TGTGCCAGCAGCCCCTACGGGGAAAACACTGAAGCTTTCTTT.

This chain connects TRBV27 to TRBJ2-7; 7 nucleotides agree with TRBD2. The CDR3 has 16 residues. The germline CDR1 and CDR2 sequences are MNHEY and SMNVEV (reference sequence). V was pared by 0 bases and J by 0 bases, with 5 bases of the junction left unmatched. The CDR3 sequence: CASSLSGGLPSYEQYF. DNA for the CDR3: TGTGCCAGCAGTTTATCGGGGGGACTACCCTCCTACGAGCAGTACTTC.

This sequence joins TRBV5-1 and TRBJ1-2, with a possible D match to TRBD1 (5 bases). CDR1 is SGHRS and CDR2 is YFSETQ in the germline V gene. The CDR3 has 15 amino acids. Trimming cost V 4 bases and J 5 bases, with 18 bases left between them. The CDR3 spells CASSVTGTFAYGYTF. CDR3 sequence (DNA): TGCGCCAGCAGCGTAACCGGGACTTTCGCTTATGGCTACACCTTC.

This rearrangement joins TRBV5-1 to TRBJ2-7, with a tentative D call TRBD2 (5 bases). This CDR3 comprises 12 residues. Looked up from germline, CDR1 is SGHRS and CDR2 is YFSETQ. The ends were cut back, 0 bases at V and 6 bases at J, with 7 bases in the middle. The DNA of the CDR3 is TGCGCCAGCAGCTTGGCTGGGAGCGAGCAGTACTTC. It specifies CASSLAGSEQYF.

The V call is TRBV28, the J call TRBJ1-4; D gene uncertain. V was cut by 5 bases and J by 4 bases, with 11 bases left in between. Germline CDR1 MDHEN, CDR2 SYDVKM. The CDR3 totals 14 residues. CDR3: CASSHRTNNEKLFF. The CDR3 DNA reads TGTGCCAGCAGTCACCGGACTAATAATGAAAAACTGTTTTTT.

This sequence joins TRBV5-1 and TRBJ2-2; 9 positions match TRBD1. The CDR3 loop spans 19 amino acids. The junction had 15 bases not matched to a gene; V was cut back by 3 bases and J by 3 bases. The germline V gene encodes CDR1 SGHRS and CDR2 YFSETQ. CDR3: CASSSGRDRDELYTGELFF. In DNA, the CDR3 is TGCGCCAGCAGCTCGGGGAGGGACAGGGACGAACTCTACACCGGGGAGCTGTTTTTT.

The chain carries TRBV5-6 and TRBJ2-3; TRBD2 matches 11 bases. The CDR3 runs to 17 residues. V was pared by 2 bases and J by 2 bases, with 7 bases of the junction left unmatched. Germline V lookup: CDR1 SGHDT, CDR2 YYEEEE. The CDR3 DNA is TGTGCCAGCAGCTTTCTACTAGCGGGAGCAAACACAGATACGCAGTATTTT. Translated, it gives CASSFLLAGANTDTQYF. The full variable domain, completed using reference TRBV5-6 and TRBJ2-3, is DAGVTQSPTHLIKTRGQQVTLRCSPKSGHDTVSWYQQALGQGPQFIFQYYEEEERQRGNFPDRFSGHQFPNYSSELNVNALLLGDSALYLCASSFLLAGANTDTQYFGPGTRLTVL.

The chain is built from TRBV9 and TRBJ2-5; 9 bases are shared with TRBD2. Losses at the gene ends were 0 bases for V and 5 bases for J; bases not matched to a gene: 8. Germline-derived CDR1 and CDR2 are SGDLS and YYNGEE. The CDR3 runs to 16 residues. The CDR3 DNA sequence: TGTGCCAGCAGCGTAGGCATAGCGGGGGTTGAGGAGACCCAGTACTTC. As protein: CASSVGIAGVEETQYF.

The chain has TRBV7-2 and TRBJ2-1; TRBD2 matches at 16 bases. V dropped 5 bases and J dropped 0; count of bases not matched to a gene: 7. CDR1 is SGHTA, CDR2 FQGNSA, per germline. This CDR3 is 19 amino acids long. CDR3 coding DNA: TGTGCCAGCAGCCGGTGGGGACTAGCGGGGGGGAGCTCCTACAATGAGCAGTTCTTC. Protein product: CASSRWGLAGGSSYNEQFF. The full variable domain, with the rest looked up from reference TRBV7-2 and TRBJ2-1, is GAGVSQSPSNKVTEKGKDVELRCDPISGHTALYWYRQSLGQGLEFLIYFQGNSAPDKSGLPSDRFSAERTGGSVSTLTIQRTQQEDSAVYLCASSRWGLAGGSSYNEQFFGPGTRLTVL.

The J gene is TRBJ2-7, the V gene TRBV7-9; 11 nucleotides align to TRBD1. This CDR3 region has 19 residues. V was clipped by 8 bases and J by 6 bases; unmatched bases: 24. Per the germline V gene, CDR1 is SEHNR and CDR2 is FQNEAQ (reference sequence). CDR3 DNA sequence: TGTGCCAGCCTGAGTGGGGACCCTCTAGGTGGGACAGGGGGTTGCGAGCAGTACTTC. Translated, it gives CASLSGDPLGGTGGCEQYF.

This sequence joins TRBV4-1 and TRBJ2-7, with 7 bases fitting TRBD2. This CDR3 is built from 15 residues. Germline V lookup: CDR1 MGHRA, CDR2 YSYEKL. After removal of 0 bases from V and 4 bases from J, the junction contained 6 bases not matched to a gene. In DNA, the CDR3 is TGCGCCAGCAGCCAAGAAAGCGGGGCTGGATACGAGCAGTACTTC. Protein product: CASSQESGAGYEQYF.

The rearrangement uses TRBV5-4 and TRBJ2-3, with 8 bases fitting TRBD2. V shed 3 bases, J shed 2 bases, and the junction held 8 bases outside the gene matches. Germline assignment: CDR1 SGHNT and CDR2 YYREEE (reference sequence). This CDR3 has 16 amino acids. The CDR3 here is CASSWKREIPTDTQYF. The CDR3 nucleotides are TGTGCCAGCAGCTGGAAGCGGGAGATACCCACAGATACGCAGTATTTT.